One and the same sample provided the 28 T cell receptor beta chains below, sequenced in a study of cytomegalovirus exposure and HLA in healthy donors. The PCR made use of 60 Vbeta and 13 Jbeta primers. Only in-frame clones appear in the TCRdb table, and some are missing; sequencing was by immunoSEQ multiplex PCR. The sample comprises over 60,000 clones, about 81% of which are singletons, and 9.5% to 15% rests with the top ten. The source material was PBMCs. Receptors originate from a man between 65 and 80 years old in good health and CMV-seronegative.

As concerns this clone: An end of the junction differs from the germline gene, which may be a read error. The chain is built from TRBV7-9 and TRBJ1-2; D is unresolved. The CDR3 loop spans 12 amino acids. Germline assignment: CDR1 SEHNR and CDR2 FQNEAQ (reference sequence). Here the CDR3 DNA reads TGTGCCAGCAGCTTAGATCCGGGAGGCTATTCTTTC. It translates to CASSLDPGGYSF.

This clone has just a few counts. The chain uses TRBV7-9 and TRBJ1-2; D call uncertain. This CDR3 spans 12 amino acids. CDR1 is SEHNR, CDR2 FQNEAQ, per germline (reference sequence). V was shortened by 8 bases and J by 9 bases, with 16 bases between the two germline ends. CDR3 protein: CASSGWRTSYTF. The CDR3 nucleotides are TGTGCCAGCTCCGGGTGGAGAACAAGCTACACCTTC. The full variable domain, completed using reference TRBV7-9 and TRBJ1-2, is DTGVSQNPRHKITKRGQNVTFRCDPISEHNRLYWYRQTLGQGPEFLTYFQNEAQLEKSRLLSDRFSAERPKGSFSTLEIQRTEQGDSAMYLCASSGWRTSYTFGSGTRLTVV.

The J gene is TRBJ1-2, the V gene TRBV19, with TRBD1 matching over 7 bases. Germline V lookup: CDR1 LNHDA, CDR2 SQIVND (reference sequence). The CDR3 has 13 amino acids. J was trimmed by 3 bases and V by 8 bases; bases with no gene match: 6. The CDR3 loop reads CASSRQGDYGYTF. In DNA, the CDR3 is TGTGCCAGTTCCAGACAGGGCGACTATGGCTACACCTTC.

The chain employs TRBV29-1 and TRBJ1-1; tentatively, D is TRBD1 (6 bases). The CDR3 covers 12 residues. Trimming pared 2 bases from V and 12 bases from J, leaving 16 bases between. The V gene's germline CDR1 is SQVTM and CDR2 ANQGSEA. As DNA, the CDR3 is TGCAGCGTTGAACTCCAGGGGTCTATAACTTTCTTT. Residues: CSVELQGSITFF. The variable domain in full, with the rest retrieved from reference TRBV29-1 and TRBJ1-1, is SAVISQKPSRDICQRGTSLTIQCQVDSQVTMMFWYRQQPGQSLTLIATANQGSEATYESGFVIDKFPISRPNLTFSTLTVSNMSPEDSSIYLCSVELQGSITFFGQGTRLTVV.

A word on this clone: A read error may produce the germline difference seen at one junction end. The chain has TRBV7-9 and TRBJ2-3; D might be TRBD2 (6 bases). CDR1 SEHNR and CDR2 FQNEAQ come from the germline V gene (reference sequence). The CDR3 is 15 amino acids. Here the CDR3 DNA reads TGTTCCAGCACCCCTACTGAGGGAGGTCCAGATACGCAGTATTTT. Its translation: CSSTPTEGGPDTQYF.

This rearrangement joins TRBV14 to TRBJ2-2; 15 bases agree with TRBD2. This CDR3 has 18 amino acids. CDR1 is SGHDN, CDR2 FVKESK, per germline. Trimming took 3 bases from V and 5 from J; bases not matched to a gene: 7. Here the CDR3 reads CASSQPGLAGGRTGELFF. In DNA form, the CDR3 reads TGTGCCAGCAGCCAGCCGGGACTAGCGGGAGGTCGGACCGGGGAGCTGTTTTTT.

The V call is TRBV5-1, the J call TRBJ2-5; 9 nucleotides match TRBD1. Germline trimming cut 5 bases from V and 2 bases from J; bases unmatched to any gene: 7. CDR1 SGHRS and CDR2 YFSETQ come from the germline V gene. CDR3 size: 15 residues. The chain's CDR3 is CASSSTGGLQETQYF. The CDR3 nucleotides are TGCGCCAGCAGTTCCACAGGGGGCTTACAAGAGACCCAGTACTTC.

The CDR3, as DNA: TGTGCCAGCAGTGGACAGGGCGCCTACGAGCAGTACTTC. Amino acids: CASSGQGAYEQYF. The chain employs TRBV2 and TRBJ2-7, with 7 bases fitting TRBD1. Trimming at V came to 4 bases and at J to 2 bases, leaving 2 bases not matched to a gene. From germline, CDR1 is SNHLY and CDR2 FYNNEI. The CDR3 length is 13 residues.

J is TRBJ2-5 and V is TRBV7-2; TRBD1 agrees at 7 bases. Germline V CDR1 and CDR2: SGHTA, FQGNSA. This CDR3 spans 15 amino acids. V lost 0 bases and J lost 3; bases outside the gene matches: 4. CDR3 residues: CASSLAGTAKETQYF. The DNA for the CDR3 is TGTGCCAGCAGCTTAGCGGGGACAGCTAAAGAGACCCAGTACTTC.

This clone was seen just once. The rearrangement uses TRBV18 and TRBJ2-7; the match to TRBD1 covers 8 bases. This CDR3 spans 16 amino acids. CDR1 KGHSH and CDR2 LQKENI come from the germline V gene. The trim removed 0 bases at V and 3 bases at J, leaving 7 bases unmatched. The CDR3 sequence is CASSPPGTGRFYEQYF. Here the CDR3 DNA reads TGTGCCAGCTCACCACCGGGGACAGGCCGTTTCTACGAGCAGTACTTC.

The chain couples TRBV5-4 to TRBJ1-1; D remains ambiguous. Trimming cost V 4 bases and J 0 bases, with 10 bases left between them. CDR1 SGHNT and CDR2 YYREEE come from the germline V gene (reference sequence). The CDR3 is 14 residues long. The CDR3 bases are TGTGCCAGCAGCCCGGGGAATCTGAACACTGAAGCTTTCTTT. Its translation: CASSPGNLNTEAFF.

The V gene is TRBV18, the J gene TRBJ1-1; TRBD1 is a possible D gene (5 bases). The CDR3 has 13 amino acids. CDR1 KGHSH and CDR2 LQKENI come from the germline V gene. V was clipped by 2 bases and J by 6 bases, with 10 bases between them. The CDR3 nucleotides read TGTGCCAGCTCACCATCGGCAGGGTCTGAAGCTTTCTTT. This codes for CASSPSAGSEAFF.

The chain employs TRBV4-1 and TRBJ1-1; 9 nucleotides align to TRBD1. CDR1 is MGHRA, CDR2 YSYEKL, per germline. The CDR3 has 16 amino acids. J gave up 2 bases and V 4 bases, and 8 bases lay outside the gene matches. The CDR3 loop reads CASSPSYRGRNTEAFF. The DNA for the CDR3 is TGCGCCAGCAGCCCCTCTTACAGGGGGCGTAACACTGAAGCTTTCTTT.

This clone was seen a few times. The chain has TRBV4-3 and TRBJ1-3, with TRBD1 as a possible D gene (6 bases). Trimming stripped 5 bases from V and 2 bases from J, with 19 bases between. CDR1 is LGHNA, CDR2 YSLEER, per germline. This CDR3 spans 17 amino acids. CDR3 protein: CASSSFPGGGPGNTIYF. CDR3 DNA: TGCGCCAGCAGCTCCTTCCCCGGGGGGGGGCCTGGAAACACCATATATTTT.

This clone came up once. The rearrangement joins TRBV9 to TRBJ2-1; D is perhaps TRBD2 (5 bases). Trimming took 0 bases from V and 4 from J, leaving 11 bases between them. Germline V CDR1 and CDR2: SGDLS, YYNGEE. The CDR3 covers 15 residues. CDR3 region: CASSVASSGYNEQFF. The DNA of the CDR3 is TGTGCCAGCAGCGTAGCTTCAAGCGGTTACAATGAGCAGTTCTTC. The full variable domain, in which reference TRBV9 and TRBJ2-1 provide the parts outside the CDR3, is DSGVTQTPKHLITATGQRVTLRCSPRSGDLSVYWYQQSLDQGLQFLIQYYNGEERAKGNILERFSAQQFPDLHSELNLSSLELGDSALYFCASSVASSGYNEQFFGPGTRLTVL.

The gene calls are TRBV2 and TRBJ2-5, with 10 positions matching TRBD2. This CDR3 spans 15 amino acids. Germline V lookup: CDR1 SNHLY, CDR2 FYNNEI. The V and J ends lost 7 bases and 4 bases, in that order; junction bases with no gene match: 9. The CDR3 loop is CASTSLAGEGETQYF. The CDR3, as DNA: TGTGCCAGCACGAGTCTAGCGGGAGAGGGAGAGACCCAGTACTTC.

The rearrangement links TRBV4-1 to TRBJ1-5, with 9 bases lining up with TRBD1. The CDR3 sequence is 18 residues long. V lost 0 bases to trimming and J lost 5 bases; unmatched junction nucleotides: 11. From germline, CDR1 is MGHRA and CDR2 YSYEKL. In DNA, the CDR3 is TGCGCCAGCAGCCAAGATACGGACCACAGGGGGCAAGATCAGCCCCAGCATTTT. Translated: CASSQDTDHRGQDQPQHF.

The CDR3 loop reads CASSLSGDSTDTQYF. The CDR3 DNA is TGTGCCAGCTCACTTAGCGGGGACAGCACAGATACGCAGTATTTT. V and J are TRBV18 and TRBJ2-3, with 8 nucleotides matching TRBD2. The CDR3 sequence is 15 residues long. V shed 4 bases and J 0 bases; nucleotides not matched to a gene: 3. The V gene's germline CDR1 is KGHSH and CDR2 LQKENI.

The chain has TRBV6-4 and TRBJ2-3, with 7 bases that match TRBD2. The CDR3 has 16 residues. J was trimmed by 0 bases and V by 3 bases; bases with no gene match: 6. The germline CDR1 and CDR2 sequences are MRHNA and SNTAGT. The DNA of the CDR3 is TGTGCCAGCAGTGATCTAGCCGGGGGGAGCACAGATACGCAGTATTTT. Protein product: CASSDLAGGSTDTQYF.

The sample holds a few counts of this clone. The V call is TRBV18, the J call TRBJ1-6, with 9 bases aligning to TRBD1. V lost 2 bases and J lost 9; bases outside the gene matches: 8. CDR1 and CDR2 from the germline V gene are KGHSH and LQKENI. CDR3 length equals 16 residues. CDR3 sequence reads: CASSPETTGGGSPLHF. In DNA, the CDR3 is TGTGCCAGCTCACCAGAAACGACAGGGGGGGGTTCACCCCTCCACTTT.

The chain couples TRBV27 to TRBJ1-5; D gene uncertain. The germline CDR1 and CDR2 sequences are MNHEY and SMNVEV (reference sequence). The CDR3 covers 14 residues. V dropped 6 bases and J dropped 2 bases, with 11 bases sitting between them. Written as DNA, the CDR3 is TGTGCCAGCAGCACACTCGGGGGCAATCAGCCCCAGCATTTT. This sequence encodes CASSTLGGNQPQHF.

This clone was seen more than once but under ten times. The genes are TRBV15 and TRBJ1-2, with 7 nucleotides matching TRBD1. The CDR3 totals 13 residues. Germline V CDR1 and CDR2: LNHNV, YYDKDF (reference sequence). J lost 8 bases, V lost 5 bases, and 8 bases had no gene match. This CDR3 reads CATSADHRGGYTF. The CDR3, as DNA: TGTGCCACCAGCGCCGACCACAGGGGCGGCTACACCTTC. Full variable domain (outside the CDR3, taken from reference TRBV15 and TRBJ1-2): DAMVIQNPRYQVTQFGKPVTLSCSQTLNHNVMYWYQQKSSQAPKLLFHYYDKDFNNEADTPDNFQSRRPNTSFCFLDIRSPGLGDTAMYLCATSADHRGGYTFGSGTRLTVV.

This clone came up a few times. The CDR3 here is CASSQGTGRDQPQHF. The CDR3 DNA reads as TGTGCCAGCAGCCAGGGGACAGGGAGAGATCAGCCCCAGCATTTT. The chain employs TRBV4-2 and TRBJ1-5; 9 bases match TRBD1. The CDR3 totals 15 residues. V trimming: 3 bases; J trimming: 5 bases; junction bases outside the gene matches: 5. Germline V gene sequence: CDR1 LGHNA, CDR2 YNFKEQ.

V gene TRBV5-1 combines with J gene TRBJ1-2; a possible D gene is TRBD1 (5 bases). The germline CDR1 and CDR2 sequences are SGHRS and YFSETQ. The CDR3 consists of 17 residues. Trimming pared 4 bases from V and 0 bases from J, leaving 19 bases between. The CDR3 protein is CASSTYGAGGANYGYTF. The CDR3, as DNA: TGCGCCAGCAGCACCTACGGCGCGGGGGGAGCTAACTATGGCTACACCTTC.

V usage is TRBV2 and J usage is TRBJ2-5; D remains unclear. The CDR3 contains 13 residues. V was trimmed by 3 bases and J by 5 bases, leaving 10 bases between them. Germline V gene lookup returns CDR1 SNHLY and CDR2 FYNNEI. The DNA for the CDR3 is TGTGCCAGCAGTGAGTGGGCAGAGGAGACCCAGTACTTC. Protein product: CASSEWAEETQYF. Variable domain in full (rest from reference TRBV2 and TRBJ2-5): EPEVTQTPSHQVTQMGQEVILRCVPISNHLYFYWYRQILGQKVEFLVSFYNNEISEKSEIFDDQFSVERPDGSNFTLKIRSTKLEDSAMYFCASSEWAEETQYFGPGTRLLVL.

The chain recombines TRBV28 with TRBJ1-5, with D possibly matching TRBD1 (5 bases). The germline V gene has CDR1 MDHEN and CDR2 SYDVKM. Trimming removed 4 bases at V and 0 bases at J, with 16 bases between. There are 17 residues in the CDR3. The CDR3 DNA reads as TGTGCCAGCAGTTCCTCGGGCGGGGGGTATAGCAATCAGCCCCAGCATTTT. As protein: CASSSSGGGYSNQPQHF.

This sequence joins TRBV6-5 and TRBJ1-2; a weak D match, TRBD1 (6 bases). The V and J ends lost 0 bases and 7 bases respectively, with 9 bases between them. CDR3 length: 13 residues. Per germline, CDR1 MNHEY and CDR2 SVGAGI. The CDR3 sequence: CASSYSGGGGYTF. CDR3 DNA: TGTGCCAGCAGTTACTCAGGGGGGGGTGGCTACACCTTC.

This chain links TRBV5-1 with TRBJ2-2; tentative D call: TRBD1 (6 bases). The V end lost 5 bases, the J end lost 1 base, and 9 bases lay between the germline ends. The CDR3 is made up of 14 amino acids. CDR1 and CDR2 (germline): SGHRS, YFSETQ. As DNA, the CDR3 is TGCGCCAGCAGAGTACAGGGGAACACCGGGGAGCTGTTTTTT. Translated, it gives CASRVQGNTGELFF.